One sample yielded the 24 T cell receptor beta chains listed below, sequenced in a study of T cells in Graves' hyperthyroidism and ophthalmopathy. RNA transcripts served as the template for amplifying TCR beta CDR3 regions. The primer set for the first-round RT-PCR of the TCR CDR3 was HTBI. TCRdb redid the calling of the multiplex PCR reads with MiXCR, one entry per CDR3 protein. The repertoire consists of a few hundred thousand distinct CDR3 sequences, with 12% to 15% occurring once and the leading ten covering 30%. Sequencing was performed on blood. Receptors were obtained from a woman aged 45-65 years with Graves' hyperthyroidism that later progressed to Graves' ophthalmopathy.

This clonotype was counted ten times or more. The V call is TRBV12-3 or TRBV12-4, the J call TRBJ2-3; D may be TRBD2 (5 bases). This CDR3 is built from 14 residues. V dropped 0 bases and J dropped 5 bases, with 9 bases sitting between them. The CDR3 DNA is TGTGCCAGCAGTTTAGCGGGAGTCTTAGATACGCAGTATTTT. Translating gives CASSLAGVLDTQYF.

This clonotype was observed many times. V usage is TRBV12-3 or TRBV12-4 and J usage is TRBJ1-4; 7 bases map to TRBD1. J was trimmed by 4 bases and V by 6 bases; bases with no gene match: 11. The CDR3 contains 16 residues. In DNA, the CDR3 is TGTGCCAGCAGCCGGCCCTCCGGGACAGATAATGAAAAACTGTTTTTT. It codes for CASSRPSGTDNEKLFF.

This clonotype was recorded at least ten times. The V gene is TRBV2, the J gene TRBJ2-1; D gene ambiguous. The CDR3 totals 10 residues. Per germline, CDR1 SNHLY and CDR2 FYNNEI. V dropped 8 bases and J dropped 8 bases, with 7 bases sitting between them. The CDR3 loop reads CASLAYEQFF. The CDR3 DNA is TGTGCCAGCTTAGCTTATGAGCAGTTCTTC.

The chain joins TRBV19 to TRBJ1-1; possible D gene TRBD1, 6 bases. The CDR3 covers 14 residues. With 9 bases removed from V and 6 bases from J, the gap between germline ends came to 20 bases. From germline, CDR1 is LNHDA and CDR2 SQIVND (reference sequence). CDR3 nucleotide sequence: TGTGCCAGCGGAGTGGGGTCAGGGGTGGCTGAAGCTTTCTTT. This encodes CASGVGSGVAEAFF.

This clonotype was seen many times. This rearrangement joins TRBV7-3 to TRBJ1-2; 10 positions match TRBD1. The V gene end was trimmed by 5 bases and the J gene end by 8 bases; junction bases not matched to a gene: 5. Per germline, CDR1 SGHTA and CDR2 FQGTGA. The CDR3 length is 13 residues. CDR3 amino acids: CASSPGQGQGYTF. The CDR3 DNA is TGTGCCAGCAGCCCGGGACAGGGGCAAGGCTACACCTTC.

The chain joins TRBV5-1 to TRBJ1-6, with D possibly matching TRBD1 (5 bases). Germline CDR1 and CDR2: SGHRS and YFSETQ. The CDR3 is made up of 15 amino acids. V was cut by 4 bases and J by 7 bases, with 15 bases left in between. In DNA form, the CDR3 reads TGCGCCAGCAGCCCCCGGGGCGGTTGGAATTCACCCCTCCACTTT. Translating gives CASSPRGGWNSPLHF.

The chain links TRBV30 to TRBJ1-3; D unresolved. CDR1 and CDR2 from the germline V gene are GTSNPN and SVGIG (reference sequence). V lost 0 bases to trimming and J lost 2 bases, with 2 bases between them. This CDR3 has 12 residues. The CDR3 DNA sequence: TGTGCCTGGAGTGTCGCTGGAAACACCATATATTTT. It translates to CAWSVAGNTIYF.

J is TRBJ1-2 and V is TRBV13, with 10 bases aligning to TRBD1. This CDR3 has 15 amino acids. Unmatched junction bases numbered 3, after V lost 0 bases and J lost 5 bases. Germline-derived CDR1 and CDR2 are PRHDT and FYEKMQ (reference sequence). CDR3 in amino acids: CASSLGTGGPYGYTF. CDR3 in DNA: TGTGCCAGCAGCTTAGGGACAGGGGGCCCTTATGGCTACACCTTC.

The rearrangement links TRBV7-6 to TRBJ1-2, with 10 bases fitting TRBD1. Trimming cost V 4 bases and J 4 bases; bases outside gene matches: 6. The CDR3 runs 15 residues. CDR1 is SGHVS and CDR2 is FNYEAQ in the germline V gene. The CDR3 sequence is CASSSGQGLGYGYTF. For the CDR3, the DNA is TGTGCCAGCAGCTCGGGACAGGGGCTCGGCTATGGCTACACCTTC.

DNA for the CDR3: TGTGCCAGCAGCGGGGACAGGGGGCAGGACGAGCAGTACTTC. Protein sequence: CASSGDRGQDEQYF. The gene calls are TRBV5-6 and TRBJ2-7, with TRBD1 matching over 12 bases. Looked up from germline, CDR1 is SGHDT and CDR2 is YYEEEE. The CDR3 length is 14 residues. V lost 4 bases to trimming and J lost 5 bases; unmatched junction nucleotides: 4.

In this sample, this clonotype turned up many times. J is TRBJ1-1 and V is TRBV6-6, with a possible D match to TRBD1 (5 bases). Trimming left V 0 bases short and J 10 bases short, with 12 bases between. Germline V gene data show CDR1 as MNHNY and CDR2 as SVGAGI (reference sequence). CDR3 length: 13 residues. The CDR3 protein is CASSYSARARAFF. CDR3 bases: TGTGCCAGCAGTTACTCTGCCAGGGCAAGAGCTTTCTTT.

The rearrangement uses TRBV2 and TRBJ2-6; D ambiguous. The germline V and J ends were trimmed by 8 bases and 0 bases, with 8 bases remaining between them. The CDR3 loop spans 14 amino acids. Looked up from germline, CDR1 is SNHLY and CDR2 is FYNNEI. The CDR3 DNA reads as TGTGCCAGCCGAGAGAGCTCTGGGGCCAACGTCCTGACTTTC. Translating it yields CASRESSGANVLTF.

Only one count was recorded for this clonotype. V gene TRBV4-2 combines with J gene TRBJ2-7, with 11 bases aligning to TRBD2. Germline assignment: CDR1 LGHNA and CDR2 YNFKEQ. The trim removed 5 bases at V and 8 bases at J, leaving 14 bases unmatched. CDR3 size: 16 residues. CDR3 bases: TGTGCCAGCAGCTCTATCCCCGGGACTAGCGGCAATCAGCAGTACTTC. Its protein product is CASSSIPGTSGNQQYF.

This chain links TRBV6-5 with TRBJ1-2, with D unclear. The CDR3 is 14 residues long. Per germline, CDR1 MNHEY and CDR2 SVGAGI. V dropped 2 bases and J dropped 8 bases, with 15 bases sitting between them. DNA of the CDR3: TGTGCCAGCAGTTACAGCGGACCGCCTGGAGGCTACACCTTC. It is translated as CASSYSGPPGGYTF.

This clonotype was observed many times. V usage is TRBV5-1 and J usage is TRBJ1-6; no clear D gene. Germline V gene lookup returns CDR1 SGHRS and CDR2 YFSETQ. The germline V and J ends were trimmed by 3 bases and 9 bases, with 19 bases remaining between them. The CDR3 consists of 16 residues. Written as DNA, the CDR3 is TGCGCCAGCAGCTCCGAGTCCAGTACGGCAAGTTCACCCCTCCACTTT. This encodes CASSSESSTASSPLHF.

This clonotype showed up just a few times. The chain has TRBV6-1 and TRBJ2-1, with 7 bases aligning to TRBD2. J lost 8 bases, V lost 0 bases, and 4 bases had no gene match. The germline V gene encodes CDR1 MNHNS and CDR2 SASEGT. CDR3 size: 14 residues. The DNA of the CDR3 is TGTGCCAGCAGTGAAGCGGGAGGGCCAGATGAGCAGTTCTTC. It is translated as CASSEAGGPDEQFF.

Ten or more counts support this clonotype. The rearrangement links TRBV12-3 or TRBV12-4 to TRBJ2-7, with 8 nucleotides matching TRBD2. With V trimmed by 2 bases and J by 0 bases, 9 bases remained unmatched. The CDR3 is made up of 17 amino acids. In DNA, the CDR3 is TGTGCCAGCAGTTTAAAATCTAGCGGGTACCTCTCCTACGAGCAGTACTTC. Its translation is CASSLKSSGYLSYEQYF.

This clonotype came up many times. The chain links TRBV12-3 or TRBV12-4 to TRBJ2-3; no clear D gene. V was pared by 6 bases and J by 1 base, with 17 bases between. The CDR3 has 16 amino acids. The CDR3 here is CASRTYGLGGTDTQYF. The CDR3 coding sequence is TGTGCCAGCAGAACGTATGGCCTAGGAGGCACAGATACGCAGTATTTT.

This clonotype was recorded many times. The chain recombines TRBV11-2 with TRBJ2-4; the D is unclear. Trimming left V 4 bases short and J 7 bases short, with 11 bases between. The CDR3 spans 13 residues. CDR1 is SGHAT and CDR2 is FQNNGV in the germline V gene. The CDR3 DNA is TGTGCCAGCAGCTCCCGTGAACCCAACATTCAGTACTTC. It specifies CASSSREPNIQYF.

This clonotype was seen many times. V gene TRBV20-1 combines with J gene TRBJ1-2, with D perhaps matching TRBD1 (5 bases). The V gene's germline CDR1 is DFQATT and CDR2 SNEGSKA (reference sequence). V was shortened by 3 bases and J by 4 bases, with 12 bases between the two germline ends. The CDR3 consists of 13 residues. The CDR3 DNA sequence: TGCAGTGCTAGCCAGGGCGATCTCTATGGCTACACCTTC. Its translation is CSASQGDLYGYTF.

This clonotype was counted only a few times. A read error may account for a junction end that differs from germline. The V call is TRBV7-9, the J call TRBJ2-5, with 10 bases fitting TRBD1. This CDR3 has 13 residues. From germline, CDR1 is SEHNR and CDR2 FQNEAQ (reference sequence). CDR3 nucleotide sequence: TGTGCCAGCAGCGACCTAAGGGTCGGGACAGGGGACTTC. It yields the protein CASSDLRVGTGDF. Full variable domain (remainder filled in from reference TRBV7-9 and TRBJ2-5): DTGVSQNPRHKITKRGQNVTFRCDPISEHNRLYWYRQTLGQGPEFLTYFQNEAQLEKSRLLSDRFSAERPKGSFSTLEIQRTEQGDSAMYLCASSDLRVGTGDFGPGTRLLVL.

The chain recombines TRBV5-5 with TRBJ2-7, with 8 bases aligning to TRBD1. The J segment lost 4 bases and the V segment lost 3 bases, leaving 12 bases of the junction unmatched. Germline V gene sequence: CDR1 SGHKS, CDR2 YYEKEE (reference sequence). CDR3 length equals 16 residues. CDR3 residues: CASSSTFSTGVYEQYF. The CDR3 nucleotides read TGTGCCAGCAGCTCCACCTTTTCGACAGGGGTGTACGAGCAGTACTTC.

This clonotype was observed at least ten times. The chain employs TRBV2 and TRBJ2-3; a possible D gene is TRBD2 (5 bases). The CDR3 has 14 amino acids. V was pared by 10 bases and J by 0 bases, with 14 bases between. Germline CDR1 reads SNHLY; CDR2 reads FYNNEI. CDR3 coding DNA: TGTGCCACCCAAGAGGACTCCAGCACAGATACGCAGTATTTT. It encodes CATQEDSSTDTQYF. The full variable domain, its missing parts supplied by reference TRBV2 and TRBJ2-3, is EPEVTQTPSHQVTQMGQEVILRCVPISNHLYFYWYRQILGQKVEFLVSFYNNEISEKSEIFDDQFSVERPDGSNFTLKIRSTKLEDSAMYFCATQEDSSTDTQYFGPGTRLTVL.

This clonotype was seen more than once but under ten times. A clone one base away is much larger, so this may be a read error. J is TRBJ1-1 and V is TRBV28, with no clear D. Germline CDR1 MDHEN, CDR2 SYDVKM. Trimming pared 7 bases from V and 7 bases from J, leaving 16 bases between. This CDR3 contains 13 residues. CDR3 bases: TGTGCCAGCACAGTAACGAGTCCTTATGAAGCTTTCTTT. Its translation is CASTVTSPYEAFF.